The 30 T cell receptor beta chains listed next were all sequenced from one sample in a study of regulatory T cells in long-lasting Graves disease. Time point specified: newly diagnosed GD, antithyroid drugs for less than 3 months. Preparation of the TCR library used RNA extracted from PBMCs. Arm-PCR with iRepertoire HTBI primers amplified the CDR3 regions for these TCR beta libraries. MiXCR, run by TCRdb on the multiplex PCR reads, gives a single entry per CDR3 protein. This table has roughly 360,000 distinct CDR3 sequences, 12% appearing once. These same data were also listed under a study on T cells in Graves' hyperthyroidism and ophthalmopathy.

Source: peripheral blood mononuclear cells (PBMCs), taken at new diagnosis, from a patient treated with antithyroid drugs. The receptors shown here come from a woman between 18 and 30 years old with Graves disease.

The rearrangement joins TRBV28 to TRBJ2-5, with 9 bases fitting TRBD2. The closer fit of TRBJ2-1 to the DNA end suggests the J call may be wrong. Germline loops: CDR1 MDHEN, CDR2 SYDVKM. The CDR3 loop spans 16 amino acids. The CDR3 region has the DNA TGTGCCAGCAGCTTAGGGTGGGGCGGGAGGGCCTTTGAGCAGTTCTTC. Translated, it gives CASSLGWGGRAFEQFF.

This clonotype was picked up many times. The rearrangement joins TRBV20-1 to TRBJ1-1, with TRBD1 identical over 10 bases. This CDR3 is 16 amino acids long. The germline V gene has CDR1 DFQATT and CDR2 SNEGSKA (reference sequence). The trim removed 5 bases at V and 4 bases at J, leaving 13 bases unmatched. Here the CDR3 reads CSAGAGQGTMGTEAFF. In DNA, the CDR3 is TGCAGTGCTGGGGCGGGACAGGGGACGATGGGCACTGAAGCTTTCTTT.

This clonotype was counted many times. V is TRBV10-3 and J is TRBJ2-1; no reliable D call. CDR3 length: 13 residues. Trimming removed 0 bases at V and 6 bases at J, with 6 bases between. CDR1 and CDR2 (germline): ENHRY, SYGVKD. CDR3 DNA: TGTGCCATCAGTGAGTCGGGCCGCAATGAGCAGTTCTTC. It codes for CAISESGRNEQFF.

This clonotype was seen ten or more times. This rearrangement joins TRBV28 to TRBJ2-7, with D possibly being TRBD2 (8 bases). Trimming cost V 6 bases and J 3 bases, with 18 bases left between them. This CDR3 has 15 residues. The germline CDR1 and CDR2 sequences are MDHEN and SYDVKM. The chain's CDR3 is CASSRGGQFFYEQYF. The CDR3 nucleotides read TGTGCCAGCAGCCGGGGGGGACAGTTTTTCTACGAGCAGTACTTC.

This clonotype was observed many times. CDR3 sequence: CATSGGGRQPQHF. CDR3 nucleotide sequence: TGTGCCACCTCTGGAGGGGGCAGACAGCCCCAGCATTTT. The V call is TRBV28, the J call TRBJ1-5; TRBD1 matches at 7 bases. The CDR3 runs 13 residues. Trimming took 10 bases from V and 7 from J; bases not matched to a gene: 10. Germline CDR1 MDHEN, CDR2 SYDVKM.

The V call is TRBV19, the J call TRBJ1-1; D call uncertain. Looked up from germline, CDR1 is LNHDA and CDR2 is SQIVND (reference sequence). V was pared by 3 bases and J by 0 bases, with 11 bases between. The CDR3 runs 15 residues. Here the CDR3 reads CASSIERYLNTEAFF. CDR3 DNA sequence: TGTGCCAGTAGTATTGAGAGATACCTGAACACTGAAGCTTTCTTT.

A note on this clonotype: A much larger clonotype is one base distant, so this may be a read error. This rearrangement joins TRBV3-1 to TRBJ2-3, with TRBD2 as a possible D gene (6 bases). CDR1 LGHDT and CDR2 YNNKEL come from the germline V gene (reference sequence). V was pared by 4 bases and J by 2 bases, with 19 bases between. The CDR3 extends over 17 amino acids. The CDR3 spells CASSPRRAGRATDTQYF. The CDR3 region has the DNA TGTGCCAGCAGCCCCAGGAGGGCGGGCCGGGCCACAGATACGCAGTATTTT.

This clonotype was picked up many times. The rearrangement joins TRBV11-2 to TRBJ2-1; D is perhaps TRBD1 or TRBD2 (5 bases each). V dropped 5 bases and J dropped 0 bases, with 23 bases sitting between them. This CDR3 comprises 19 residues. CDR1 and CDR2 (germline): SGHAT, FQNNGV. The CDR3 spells CASSPARDGGVSSYNEQFF. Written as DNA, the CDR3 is TGTGCCAGCAGCCCTGCCCGGGACGGCGGAGTCAGCTCCTACAATGAGCAGTTCTTC. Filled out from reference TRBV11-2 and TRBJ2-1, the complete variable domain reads EAGVAQSPRYKIIEKRQSVAFWCNPISGHATLYWYQQILGQGPKLLIQFQNNGVVDDSQLPKDRFSAERLKGVDSTLKIQPAKLEDSAVYLCASSPARDGGVSSYNEQFFGPGTRLTVL.

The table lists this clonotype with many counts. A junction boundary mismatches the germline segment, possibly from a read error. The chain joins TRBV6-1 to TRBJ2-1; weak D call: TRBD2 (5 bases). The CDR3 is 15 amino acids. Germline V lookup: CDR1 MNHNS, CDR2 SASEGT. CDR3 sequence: CASTEADPSYNEQFF. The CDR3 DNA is TGTGCCAGCACTGAAGCGGACCCCTCCTACAATGAGCAGTTCTTC.

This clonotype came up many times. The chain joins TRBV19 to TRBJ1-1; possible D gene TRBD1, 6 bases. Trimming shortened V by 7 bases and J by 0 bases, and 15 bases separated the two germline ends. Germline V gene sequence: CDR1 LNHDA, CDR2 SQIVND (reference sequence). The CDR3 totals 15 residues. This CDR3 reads CASTYFGGLNTEAFF. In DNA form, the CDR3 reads TGTGCCAGTACCTACTTCGGGGGCTTGAACACTGAAGCTTTCTTT.

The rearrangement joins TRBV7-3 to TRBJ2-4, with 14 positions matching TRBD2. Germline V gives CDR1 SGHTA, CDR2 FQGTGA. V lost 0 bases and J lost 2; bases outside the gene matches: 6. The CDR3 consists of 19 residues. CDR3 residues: CASSLTGTSGGATKNIQYF. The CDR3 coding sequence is TGTGCCAGCAGCTTAACGGGGACTAGCGGGGGAGCGACCAAAAACATTCAGTACTTC.

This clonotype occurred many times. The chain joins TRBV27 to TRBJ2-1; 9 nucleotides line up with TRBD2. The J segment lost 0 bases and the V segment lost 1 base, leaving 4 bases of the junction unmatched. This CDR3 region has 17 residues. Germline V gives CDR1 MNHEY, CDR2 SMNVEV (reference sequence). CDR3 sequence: CASSLFSGSISYNEQFF. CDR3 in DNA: TGTGCCAGCAGTTTATTTAGCGGGAGTATCTCCTACAATGAGCAGTTCTTC.

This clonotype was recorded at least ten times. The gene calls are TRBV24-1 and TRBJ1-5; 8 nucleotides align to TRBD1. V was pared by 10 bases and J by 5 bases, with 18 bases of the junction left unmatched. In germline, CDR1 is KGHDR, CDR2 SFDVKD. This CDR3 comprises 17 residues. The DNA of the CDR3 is TGTGCCACTAGTACCGGGACAGGTTATCTACACGATCAGCCCCAGCATTTT. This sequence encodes CATSTGTGYLHDQPQHF.

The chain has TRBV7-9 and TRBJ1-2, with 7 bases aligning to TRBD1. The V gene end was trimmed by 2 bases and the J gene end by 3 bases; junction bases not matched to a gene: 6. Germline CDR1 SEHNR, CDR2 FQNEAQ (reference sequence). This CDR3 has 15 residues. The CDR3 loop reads CASSLYRGRDYGYTF. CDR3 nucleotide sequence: TGTGCCAGCAGCTTATACAGGGGCAGGGACTATGGCTACACCTTC.

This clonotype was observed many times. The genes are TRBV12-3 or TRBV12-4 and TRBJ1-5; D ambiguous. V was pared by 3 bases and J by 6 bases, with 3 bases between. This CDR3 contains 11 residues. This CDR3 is CASSLGQPQHF. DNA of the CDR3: TGTGCCAGCAGTTTGGGTCAGCCCCAGCATTTT.

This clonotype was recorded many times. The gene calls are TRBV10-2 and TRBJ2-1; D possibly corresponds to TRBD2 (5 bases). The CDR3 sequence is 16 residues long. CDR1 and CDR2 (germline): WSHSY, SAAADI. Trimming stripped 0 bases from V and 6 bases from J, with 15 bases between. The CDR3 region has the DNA TGCGCCAGCAGTGAGTCGAGGGTAGGGCGGGCCAATGAGCAGTTCTTC. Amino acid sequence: CASSESRVGRANEQFF.

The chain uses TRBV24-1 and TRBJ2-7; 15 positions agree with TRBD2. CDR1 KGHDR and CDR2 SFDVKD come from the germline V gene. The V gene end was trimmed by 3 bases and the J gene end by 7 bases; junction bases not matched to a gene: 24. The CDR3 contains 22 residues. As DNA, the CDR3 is TGTGCCACCAGTGATCGTGCCGAGCCCGGGACTAGCGGGAGGTGGCGCTACAATGAGCAGTACGTC. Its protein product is CATSDRAEPGTSGRWRYNEQYV.

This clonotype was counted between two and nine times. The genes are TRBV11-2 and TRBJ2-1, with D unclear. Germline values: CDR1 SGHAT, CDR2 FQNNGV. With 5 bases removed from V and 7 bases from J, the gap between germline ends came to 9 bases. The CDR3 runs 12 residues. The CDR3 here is CASSETWNEQFF. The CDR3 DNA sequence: TGTGCCAGCAGCGAAACTTGGAATGAGCAGTTCTTC.

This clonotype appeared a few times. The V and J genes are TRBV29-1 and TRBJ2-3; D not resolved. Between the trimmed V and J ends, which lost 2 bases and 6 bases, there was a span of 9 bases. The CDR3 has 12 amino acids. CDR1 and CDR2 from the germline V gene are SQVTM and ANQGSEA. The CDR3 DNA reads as TGCAGCGTTGAACTAGGAGCGGATACGCAGTATTTT. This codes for CSVELGADTQYF.

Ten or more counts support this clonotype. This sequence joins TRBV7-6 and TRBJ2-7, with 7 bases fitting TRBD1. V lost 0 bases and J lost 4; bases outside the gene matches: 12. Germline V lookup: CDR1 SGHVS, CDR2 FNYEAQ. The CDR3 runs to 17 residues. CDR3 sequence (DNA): TGTGCCAGCAGCTTAGCCCCTCGGACAGGTATCGGGTACGAGCAGTACTTC. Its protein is CASSLAPRTGIGYEQYF.

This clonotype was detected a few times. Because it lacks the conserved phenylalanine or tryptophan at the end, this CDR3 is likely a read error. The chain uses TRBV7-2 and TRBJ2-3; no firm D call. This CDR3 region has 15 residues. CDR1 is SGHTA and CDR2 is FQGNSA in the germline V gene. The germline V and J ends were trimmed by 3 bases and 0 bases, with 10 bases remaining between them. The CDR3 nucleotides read TGTGCCAGCAGCTTTATCCTCTCTAGCACAGATACGCAGTATCTT. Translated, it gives CASSFILSSTDTQYL.

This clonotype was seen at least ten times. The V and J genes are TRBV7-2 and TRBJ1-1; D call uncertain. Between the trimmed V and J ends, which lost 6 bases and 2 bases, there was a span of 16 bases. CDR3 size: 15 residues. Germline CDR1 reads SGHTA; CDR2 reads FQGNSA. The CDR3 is CASRARTTTNTEAFF. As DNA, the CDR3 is TGTGCCAGCAGGGCCCGCACGACCACCAACACTGAAGCTTTCTTT.

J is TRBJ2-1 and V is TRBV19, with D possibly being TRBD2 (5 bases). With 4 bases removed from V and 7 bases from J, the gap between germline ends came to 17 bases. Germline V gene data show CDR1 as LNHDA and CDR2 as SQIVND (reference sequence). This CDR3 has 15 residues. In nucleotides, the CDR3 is TGTGCCAGTAGTACCTATCGAGGGCCTTTGAATGAGCAGTTCTTC. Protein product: CASSTYRGPLNEQFF.

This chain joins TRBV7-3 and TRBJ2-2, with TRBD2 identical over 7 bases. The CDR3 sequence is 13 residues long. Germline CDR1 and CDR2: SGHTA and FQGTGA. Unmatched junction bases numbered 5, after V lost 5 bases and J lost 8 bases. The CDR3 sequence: CASSRPGLGELFF. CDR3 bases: TGTGCCAGCAGCCGTCCGGGACTAGGGGAGCTGTTTTTT.

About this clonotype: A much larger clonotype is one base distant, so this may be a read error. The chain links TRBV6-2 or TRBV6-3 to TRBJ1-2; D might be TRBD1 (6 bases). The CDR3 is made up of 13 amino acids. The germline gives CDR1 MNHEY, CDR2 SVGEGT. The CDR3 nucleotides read TGTACCAGCAGTCCAGGGGAGTACTATGGCTACACCTTC. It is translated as CTSSPGEYYGYTF.

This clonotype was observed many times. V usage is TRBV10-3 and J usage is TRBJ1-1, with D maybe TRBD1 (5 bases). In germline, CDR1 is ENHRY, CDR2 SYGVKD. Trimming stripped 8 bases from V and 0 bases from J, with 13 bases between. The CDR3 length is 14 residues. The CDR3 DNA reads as TGTGCCATCTTGGGGGACTTGGTGAACACTGAAGCTTTCTTT. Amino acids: CAILGDLVNTEAFF.

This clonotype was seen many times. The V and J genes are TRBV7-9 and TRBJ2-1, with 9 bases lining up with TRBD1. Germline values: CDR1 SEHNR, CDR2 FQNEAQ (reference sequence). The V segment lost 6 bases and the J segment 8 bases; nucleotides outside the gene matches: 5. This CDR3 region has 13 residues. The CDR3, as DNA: TGTGCCAGCAGGACGGGACAGGGCGATGAGCAGTTCTTC. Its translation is CASRTGQGDEQFF.

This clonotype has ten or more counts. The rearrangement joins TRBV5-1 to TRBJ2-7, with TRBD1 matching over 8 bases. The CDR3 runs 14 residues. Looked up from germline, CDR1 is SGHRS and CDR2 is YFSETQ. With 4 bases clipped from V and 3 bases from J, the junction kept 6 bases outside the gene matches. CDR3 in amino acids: CASSLDRAIYEQYF. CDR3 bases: TGCGCCAGCAGCCTGGACAGGGCCATCTACGAGCAGTACTTC. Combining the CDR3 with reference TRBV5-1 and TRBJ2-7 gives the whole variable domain KAGVTQTPRYLIKTRGQQVTLSCSPISGHRSVSWYQQTPGQGLQFLFEYFSETQRNKGNFPGRFSGRQFSNSRSEMNVSTLELGDSALYLCASSLDRAIYEQYFGPGTRLTVT.

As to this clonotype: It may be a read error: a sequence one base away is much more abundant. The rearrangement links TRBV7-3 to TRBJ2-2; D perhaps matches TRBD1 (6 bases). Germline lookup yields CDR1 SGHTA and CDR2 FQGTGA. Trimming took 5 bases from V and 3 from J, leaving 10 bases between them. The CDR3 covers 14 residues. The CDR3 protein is CASSPGQYTGELFF. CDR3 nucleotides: TGTGCCAGCAGCCCTGGACAGTACACCGGGGAGCTGTTTTTT. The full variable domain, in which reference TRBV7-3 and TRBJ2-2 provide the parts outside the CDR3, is GAGVSQTPSNKVTEKGKYVELRCDPISGHTALYWYRQSLGQGPEFLIYFQGTGAADDSGLPNDRFFAVRPEGSVSTLKIQRTERGDSAVYLCASSPGQYTGELFFGEGSRLTVL.

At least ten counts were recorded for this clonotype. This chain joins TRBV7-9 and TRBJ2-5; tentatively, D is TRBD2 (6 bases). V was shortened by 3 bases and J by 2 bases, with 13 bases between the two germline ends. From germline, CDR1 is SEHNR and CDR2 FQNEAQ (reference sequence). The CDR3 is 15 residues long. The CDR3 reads CASSFGGVNQETQYF. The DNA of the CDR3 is TGTGCCAGCAGCTTCGGCGGGGTTAATCAAGAGACCCAGTACTTC. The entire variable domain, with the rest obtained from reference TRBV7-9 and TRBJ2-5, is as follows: DTGVSQNPRHKITKRGQNVTFRCDPISEHNRLYWYRQTLGQGPEFLTYFQNEAQLEKSRLLSDRFSAERPKGSFSTLEIQRTEQGDSAMYLCASSFGGVNQETQYFGPGTRLLVL.